This T cell receptor (beta chain) was identified in a study of T cells after yellow fever vaccination. Study-wide results and limits: Though weaker, the secondary response peaked faster, on day 5 versus 15. There was a small share of clonotypes that showed up in both the CD4 and CD8 compartments.

This CDR3 comprises 13 residues. V shed 5 bases and J shed 8 bases, with 13 bases lying between them. Per the germline V gene, CDR1 is SGHVS and CDR2 is FQNEAQ. Regarding this clonotype: Its antigen is still unknown.

Researchers made TCR cDNA using 5'RACE template switching, and this step added a universal primer site and UMIs. TCRdb reprocessed the 5' RACE reads via MiXCR and lists one record per CDR3 protein. The sample carries under 600,000 distinct CDR3 sequences, 13% recorded once. J is TRBJ2-1 and V is TRBV7-8; the D gene is possibly TRBD2 (6 bases). The source material was PBMCs, sampled on the day of the yellow fever booster vaccination. The source is a young man who received the YFV17D yellow fever vaccine. The CDR3 sequence: CASSPRLEYEQFF. The DNA for the CDR3 is TGTGCCAGCAGCCCCCGACTAGAGTATGAGCAGTTCTTC.